What follows are 2 T cell receptor beta chains derived from one specimen sequenced in a study. TCRdb reprocessed the RT-PCR reads via MiXCR and lists one record per CDR3 protein. Of almost 700,000 distinct CDR3 sequences listed, more than 13% were seen once; the top ten hold roughly 3.9%. Sequencing was performed on memory CD4+ T cells from blood. Every receptor here comes from a female donor in good health, serving as a healthy control.

J is TRBJ2-5 and V is TRBV7-2, with unresolved D. Germline CDR1 reads SGHTA; CDR2 reads FQGNSA. There are 13 residues in the CDR3. V was pared by 0 bases and J by 3 bases, with 5 bases between. CDR3 DNA: TGTGCCAGCAGCTTAGCCCCAAAAGAGACCCAGTACTTC. Its translation is CASSLAPKETQYF.

This clonotype has ten or more counts. The rearrangement links TRBV30 to TRBJ2-7; a possible D gene is TRBD1 (6 bases). V lost 1 base and J 0 bases, leaving 10 bases between the germline ends. CDR1 and CDR2 (germline): GTSNPN, SVGIG (reference sequence). The CDR3 is 14 amino acids. CDR3 loop: CAWSGQAYSYEQYF. In DNA, the CDR3 is TGTGCCTGGAGTGGACAGGCGTACTCCTACGAGCAGTACTTC. Complete variable domain (other parts from reference TRBV30 and TRBJ2-7): SQTIHQWPATLVQPVGSPLSLECTVEGTSNPNLYWYRQAAGRGLQLLFYSVGIGQISSEVPQNLSASRPQDRQFILSSKKLLLSDSGFYLCAWSGQAYSYEQYFGPGTRLTVT.